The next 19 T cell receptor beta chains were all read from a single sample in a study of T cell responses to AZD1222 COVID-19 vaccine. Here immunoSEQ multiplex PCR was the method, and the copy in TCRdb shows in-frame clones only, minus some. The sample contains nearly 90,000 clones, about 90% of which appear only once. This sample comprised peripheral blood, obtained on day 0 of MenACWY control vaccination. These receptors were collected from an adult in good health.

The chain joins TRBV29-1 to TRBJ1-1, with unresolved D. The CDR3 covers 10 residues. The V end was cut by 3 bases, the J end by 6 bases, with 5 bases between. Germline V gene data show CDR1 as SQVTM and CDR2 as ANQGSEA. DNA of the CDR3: TGCAGCGTTGAGTCAGCTGAAGCTTTCTTT. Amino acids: CSVESAEAFF.

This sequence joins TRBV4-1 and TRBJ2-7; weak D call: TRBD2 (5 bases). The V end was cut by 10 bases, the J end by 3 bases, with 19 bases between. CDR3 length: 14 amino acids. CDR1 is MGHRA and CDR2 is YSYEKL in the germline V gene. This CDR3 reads CATAPGVEGYEQYF. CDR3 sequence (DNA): TGCGCCACAGCCCCGGGTGTCGAGGGCTACGAGCAGTACTTC.

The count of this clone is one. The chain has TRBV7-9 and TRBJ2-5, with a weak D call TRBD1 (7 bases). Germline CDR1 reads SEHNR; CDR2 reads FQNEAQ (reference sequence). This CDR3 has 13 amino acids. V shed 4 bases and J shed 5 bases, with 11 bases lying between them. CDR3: CASSSAGGETQYF. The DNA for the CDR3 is TGTGCCAGCAGCTCAGCAGGGGGGGAGACCCAGTACTTC.

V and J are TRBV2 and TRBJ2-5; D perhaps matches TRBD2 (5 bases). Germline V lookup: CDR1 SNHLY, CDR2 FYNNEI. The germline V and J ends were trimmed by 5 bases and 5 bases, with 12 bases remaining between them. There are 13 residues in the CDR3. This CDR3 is CASSSNGVETQYF. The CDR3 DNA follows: TGTGCCAGCAGTTCAAACGGGGTGGAGACCCAGTACTTC.

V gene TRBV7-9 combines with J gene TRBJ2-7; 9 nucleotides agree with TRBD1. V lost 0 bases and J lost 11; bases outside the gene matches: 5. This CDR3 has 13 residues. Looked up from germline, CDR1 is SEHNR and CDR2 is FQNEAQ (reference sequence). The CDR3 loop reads CASSLAGTGIEYF. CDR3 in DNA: TGTGCCAGCAGCTTAGCAGGGACAGGGATCGAGTACTTC.

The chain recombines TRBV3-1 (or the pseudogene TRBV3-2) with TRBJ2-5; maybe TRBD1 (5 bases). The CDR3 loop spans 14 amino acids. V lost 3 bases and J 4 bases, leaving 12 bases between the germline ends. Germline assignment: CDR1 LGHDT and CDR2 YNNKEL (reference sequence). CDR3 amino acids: CASSQGLQGETQYF. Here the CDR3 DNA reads TGTGCCAGCAGCCAGGGGCTGCAGGGAGAGACCCAGTACTTC.

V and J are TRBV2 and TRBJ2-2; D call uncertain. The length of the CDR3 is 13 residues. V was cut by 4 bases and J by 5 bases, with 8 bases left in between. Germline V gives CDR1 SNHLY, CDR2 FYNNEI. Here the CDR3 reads CASSVDQTGELFF. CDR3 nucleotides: TGTGCCAGCAGTGTTGACCAAACCGGGGAGCTGTTTTTT.

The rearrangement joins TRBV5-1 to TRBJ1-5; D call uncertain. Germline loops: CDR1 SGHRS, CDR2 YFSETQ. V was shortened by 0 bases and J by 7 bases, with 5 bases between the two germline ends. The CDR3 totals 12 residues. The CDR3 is CASSLDGQPQHF. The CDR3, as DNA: TGCGCCAGCAGCTTGGACGGGCAGCCCCAGCATTTT.

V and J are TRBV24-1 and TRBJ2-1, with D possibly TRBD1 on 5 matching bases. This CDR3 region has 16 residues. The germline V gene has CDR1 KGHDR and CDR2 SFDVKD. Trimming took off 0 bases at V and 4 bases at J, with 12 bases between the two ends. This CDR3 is CATSDLIKGRYNEQFF. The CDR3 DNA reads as TGTGCCACCAGTGATTTGATAAAGGGGCGGTACAATGAGCAGTTCTTC.

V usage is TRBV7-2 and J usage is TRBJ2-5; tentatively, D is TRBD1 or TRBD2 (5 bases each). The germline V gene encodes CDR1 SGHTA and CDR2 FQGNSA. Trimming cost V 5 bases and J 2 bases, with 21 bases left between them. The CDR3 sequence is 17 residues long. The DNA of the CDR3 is TGTGCCAGCAGCCCCTTCGTGAGGGGTGGGGTACAAGAGACCCAGTACTTC. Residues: CASSPFVRGGVQETQYF.

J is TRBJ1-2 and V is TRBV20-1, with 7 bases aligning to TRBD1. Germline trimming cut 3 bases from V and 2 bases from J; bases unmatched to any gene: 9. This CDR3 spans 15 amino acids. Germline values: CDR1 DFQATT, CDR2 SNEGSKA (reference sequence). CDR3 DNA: TGCAGTGCTAGTAAGGGGACAGATTCCAACTATGGCTACACCTTC. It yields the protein CSASKGTDSNYGYTF.

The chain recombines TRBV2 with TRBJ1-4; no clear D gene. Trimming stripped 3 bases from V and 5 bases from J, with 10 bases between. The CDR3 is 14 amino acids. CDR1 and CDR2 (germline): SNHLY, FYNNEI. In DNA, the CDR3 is TGTGCCAGCAGTGATAACAGCCAGAATGAAAAACTGTTTTTT. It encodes CASSDNSQNEKLFF.

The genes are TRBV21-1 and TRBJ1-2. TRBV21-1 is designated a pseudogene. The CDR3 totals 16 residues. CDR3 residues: CASSPGEGAVCYGYTF. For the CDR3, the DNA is TGTGCCAGCAGCCCCGGGGAGGGGGCGGTGTGCTATGGCTACACCTTC.

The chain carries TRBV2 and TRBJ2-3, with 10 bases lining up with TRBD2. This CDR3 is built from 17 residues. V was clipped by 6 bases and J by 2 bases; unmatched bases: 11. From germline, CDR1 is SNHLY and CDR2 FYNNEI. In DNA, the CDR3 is TGTGCCAGCAGCCACGGGACTAGCGTCGGGGACACAGATACGCAGTATTTT. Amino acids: CASSHGTSVGDTDTQYF.

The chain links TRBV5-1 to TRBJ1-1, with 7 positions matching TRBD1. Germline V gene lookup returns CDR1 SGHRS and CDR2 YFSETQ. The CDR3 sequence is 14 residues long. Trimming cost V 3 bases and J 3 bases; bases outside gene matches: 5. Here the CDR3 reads CASSSRDRDTEAFF. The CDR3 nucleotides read TGCGCCAGCAGCTCGCGAGACAGGGACACTGAAGCTTTCTTT.

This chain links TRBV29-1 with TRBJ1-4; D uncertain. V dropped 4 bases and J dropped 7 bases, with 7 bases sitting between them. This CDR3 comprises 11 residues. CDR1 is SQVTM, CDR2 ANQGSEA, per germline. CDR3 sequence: CSVGRTEKLFF. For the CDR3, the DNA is TGCAGCGTTGGTAGGACTGAAAAACTGTTTTTT.

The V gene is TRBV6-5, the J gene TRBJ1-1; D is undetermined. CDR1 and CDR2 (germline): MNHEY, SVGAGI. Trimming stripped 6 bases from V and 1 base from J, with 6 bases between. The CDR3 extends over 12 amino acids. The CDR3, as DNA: TGTGCCAGCAGGCACCCGAACACTGAAGCTTTCTTT. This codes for CASRHPNTEAFF.

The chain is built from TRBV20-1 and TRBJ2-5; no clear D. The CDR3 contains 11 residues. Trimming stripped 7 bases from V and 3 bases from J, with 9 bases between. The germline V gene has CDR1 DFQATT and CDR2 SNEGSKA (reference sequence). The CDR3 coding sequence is TGCAGTGGTTCCACAAAAGAGACCCAGTACTTC. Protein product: CSGSTKETQYF.

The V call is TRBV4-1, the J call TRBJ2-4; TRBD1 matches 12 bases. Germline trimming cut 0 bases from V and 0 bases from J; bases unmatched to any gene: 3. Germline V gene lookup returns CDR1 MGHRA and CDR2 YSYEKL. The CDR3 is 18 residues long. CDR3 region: CASSQDGGQGAAKNIQYF. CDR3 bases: TGCGCCAGCAGCCAAGATGGGGGACAGGGGGCAGCCAAAAACATTCAGTACTTC.